Listed below are T cell receptor beta chains from one sample, sequenced in a study of blood T cells in healthy people across ages. One entry per CDR3 protein results from TCRdb running MiXCR on the 5' RACE reads. Found here are roughly 790,000 distinct CDR3 sequences, roughly 45% of them singletons; the top ten hold approximately 22%. The sample taken for sequencing was blood. The receptors were gathered from a woman aged 55-75 years in good health. Both conserved end residues are trimmed from each CDR3. Fields, in order: V gene, clone size, CDR3 protein. Some rows have no size entry. The others give once, few or many, or a class for an expanded clone.

>TRBV20-1|few
SASAGETQY
>TRBV9|few
ASSEATNKPTDTQY
>TRBV7-6|NA
ASSPGGGVYGYT
>TRBV12-3/TRBV12-4|many
ASSFGGLAGYEQY
>TRBV7-2|once
ASSLRLETGYNSPLH
>TRBV20-1|NA
SAMVSSGLNNEQF
>TRBV2|NA
ASSERGGLLSNQPQH
>TRBV20-1|NA
RATSGGSLVYNEQY
>TRBV4-1|NA
ASSLPEGSGVYNEQF
>TRBV10-3|NA
AIRGGVGNEQY
>TRBV7-2|few
ASSLHVRGVGDTQY
>TRBV6-1|NA
ASSDQDRTNEKLF
>TRBV11-2|few
ASSTGPGVDTQY
>TRBV28|NA
ASSPPGGKNEQY
>TRBV12-3/TRBV12-4|NA
ASSPPGVSSCNEQF
>TRBV2|NA
ASSREYEQF
>TRBV4-2|NA
ASSQATGDHEQY
>TRBV19|NA
ASIGTSGSYNEQF
>TRBV7-2|NA
ASSLGSAGPYEQY
>TRBV5-1|NA
ASSLLSTGNTEAF
>TRBV5-1|NA
ASRIAAGVEETQY
>TRBV5-5|NA
ASSRSPSSVGNQPQH
>TRBV7-2|few
ATKIGLGGNQPQH
>TRBV20-1|many
SARDHRSEQY
>TRBV20-1|many
SARETGDQPQH
>TRBV18|NA
ASSPTMGGKTQY
>TRBV6-2/TRBV6-3|NA
ASRSLRGSTDTQY
>TRBV29-1|many
SVDGWDDEQY
>TRBV2|NA
ASSPGQGKSDTQY
>TRBV2|NA
ASGRLAGAQETQY
>TRBV29-1|NA
SVEGLAGVVTYNERF
>TRBV9|NA
ASSAGTGLGEQY
>TRBV7-3|once
ASSPGGIGTGVPDTQY
>TRBV28|NA
ASSSETTYTGELF
>TRBV12-3/TRBV12-4|NA
ASRPKGVGIYEQY
>TRBV10-3|NA
AISEGGRFDNEQF
>TRBV20-1|NA
SAWTSGGYEQY
>TRBV9|many
ASSVTYNYNEQF
>TRBV28|NA
ASSHNNYGYT
>TRBV6-1|NA
ASTIDTLIQETQY
>TRBV7-2|once
VSSPGPAGDEQF
>TRBV29-1|NA
SAPRAGDETQY
>TRBV27|NA
ASSARGLQETQY
>TRBV9|NA
ASSPGGQGNQPQH
>TRBV18|NA
ASSPGQDGDTQY
>TRBV28|NA
ASSPPSGDYEQY
>TRBV6-2/TRBV6-3|few
ASSSIGEQY
>TRBV20-1|NA
SARDQTSGGGADTQY
>TRBV6-2/TRBV6-3|NA
ASRGGTILNTGELF
>TRBV19|NA
ASSQQGRANSYEQY
>TRBV24-1|NA
ATSDRTGGKGETQY
>TRBV5-1|NA
ASRGDDNEQF
>TRBV27|NA
ASRSNGANVLT
>TRBV29-1|few
SVGGPTREQPQH